The source of this T cell receptor (beta chain) is a study of T cells in Graves' hyperthyroidism and ophthalmopathy. The TCR beta CDR3 regions underwent amplification using RNA transcripts as the source. The HTBI set primed first-round TCR CDR3 RT-PCR. TCRdb reanalysed the multiplex PCR reads using MiXCR and keeps one entry per CDR3 protein. The sample contains 250,000 to 350,000 distinct CDR3 sequences, 16% of which appear only once. This clonotype was picked up a small number of times. Looked up from germline, CDR1 is MNHNS and CDR2 is SASEGT. The CDR3 length is 14 residues. V lost 6 bases and J lost 0; bases outside the gene matches: 4.

The clonotype was recovered from a young man with Graves' hyperthyroidism. This sequence joins TRBV6-1 and TRBJ1-1; 7 nucleotides agree with TRBD1. The sample taken for sequencing was blood. CDR3 sequence reads: CASSQGTVNTEAFF. The CDR3 coding sequence is TGTGCCAGCAGCCAGGGGACAGTGAACACTGAAGCTTTCTTT.